What follows are 20 T cell receptor beta chains derived from one specimen sequenced in a study of regulatory T cells in long-lasting Graves disease. Time point indicated: newly diagnosed GD, antithyroid drugs for less than 3 months. From RNA extracted from PBMCs, the TCR library was made. CDR3-region Arm-PCR and iRepertoire HTBI primers produced the TCR beta libraries. MiXCR was run by TCRdb on the multiplex PCR reads, yielding one entry per CDR3 protein. The sample comprises around 420,000 distinct CDR3 sequences, 15% of which are singletons, and under 9% rests with the top ten. The sample was also linked to a second study, of T cells in Graves' hyperthyroidism and ophthalmopathy.

Sequencing was performed on peripheral blood mononuclear cells (PBMCs), taken at new diagnosis, from a patient treated with antithyroid drugs. The receptors stem from a woman between 40 and 50 years old with Graves disease.

This clonotype has at least ten counts. The chain joins TRBV28 to TRBJ1-6, with no clear D. The CDR3 covers 15 residues. Trimming removed 2 bases from V and 9 bases from J, with 14 bases in between. CDR1 and CDR2 from the germline V gene are MDHEN and SYDVKM. The CDR3 spells CASSLKDPWFSPLHF. In nucleotides, the CDR3 is TGTGCCAGCAGTTTAAAGGATCCGTGGTTTTCACCCCTCCACTTT.

Many counts were recorded for this clonotype. This chain joins TRBV27 and TRBJ1-2, with D possibly being TRBD1 (6 bases). The CDR3 is made up of 14 amino acids. The germline V gene encodes CDR1 MNHEY and CDR2 SMNVEV (reference sequence). Trimming left V 7 bases short and J 8 bases short, with 20 bases between. CDR3 in DNA: TGTGCCAGCAACCCTTCACAGGGATTGGGGGGCTACACCTTC. Protein: CASNPSQGLGGYTF.

A note on this clonotype: A much bigger clone sits one base away, suggesting this may be a read error. CDR3 in DNA: TGTGCCTGGAGTGTATACTGGCGGGAGCCCTTCGATGAGCAGTTCTTC. Translation: CAWSVYWREPFDEQFF. This sequence joins TRBV30 and TRBJ2-5, with 7 bases that match TRBD2. Judging by the DNA end, TRBJ2-1 fits better; the J call may be wrong. The CDR3 is 16 amino acids. Germline loops: CDR1 GTSNPN, CDR2 SVGIG (reference sequence).

V usage is TRBV28 and J usage is TRBJ1-5; 8 bases are a match to TRBD1. The CDR3 totals 15 residues. The germline V gene has CDR1 MDHEN and CDR2 SYDVKM. The V and J ends lost 6 bases and 2 bases, in that order; junction bases with no gene match: 6. The CDR3 bases are TGTGCCAGCAGCTATCTGGACAGGGGCAATCAGCCCCAGCATTTT. This gives the protein CASSYLDRGNQPQHF.

This clonotype was counted many times. The chain recombines TRBV20-1 with TRBJ2-3, with 10 positions matching TRBD2. The CDR3 runs 14 residues. Germline V gene data show CDR1 as DFQATT and CDR2 as SNEGSKA (reference sequence). J was trimmed by 1 base and V by 6 bases; bases with no gene match: 4. The DNA of the CDR3 is TGCAGTGCCCAGACTAGCGGGCGCACAGATACGCAGTATTTT. Protein product: CSAQTSGRTDTQYF.

This clonotype was picked up a small number of times. The V gene is TRBV28, the J gene TRBJ1-3; D possibly corresponds to TRBD1 (6 bases). Germline assignment: CDR1 MDHEN and CDR2 SYDVKM. The length of the CDR3 is 16 residues. V gave up 5 bases and J gave up 4 bases, with 18 bases separating them. The CDR3 sequence: CASSPRDGTTGNTIYF. The DNA for the CDR3 is TGTGCCAGCAGTCCCCGGGACGGGACAACCGGAAACACCATATATTTT.

A few counts support this clonotype. The rearrangement links TRBV19 to TRBJ2-2; unclear D gene. The CDR3 has 14 amino acids. Per the germline V gene, CDR1 is LNHDA and CDR2 is SQIVND (reference sequence). Deletions cut 4 bases from V and 6 bases from J, with 12 bases between. The CDR3 reads CASSTRIISGELFF. The CDR3 nucleotides are TGTGCCAGTAGTACACGGATAATCTCCGGGGAGCTGTTTTTT.

The chain recombines TRBV10-3 with TRBJ2-1, with D unclear. V was pared by 6 bases and J by 2 bases, with 8 bases between. The germline CDR1 and CDR2 sequences are ENHRY and SYGVKD. The CDR3 totals 13 residues. The CDR3: CAISPQPYNEQFF. The CDR3, as DNA: TGTGCCATCAGCCCCCAACCCTACAATGAGCAGTTCTTC.

This clonotype was counted between two and nine times. V usage is TRBV20-1 and J usage is TRBJ2-7; D is possibly TRBD2 (6 bases). The V and J ends lost 3 bases and 1 base respectively, with 13 bases between them. Germline V gene data show CDR1 as DFQATT and CDR2 as SNEGSKA (reference sequence). CDR3 size: 14 residues. The CDR3 here is CSARWAGRSYEQYF. CDR3 DNA sequence: TGCAGTGCTAGGTGGGCGGGGAGGTCCTACGAGCAGTACTTC.

This rearrangement joins TRBV19 to TRBJ2-2; D not resolved. Germline-derived CDR1 and CDR2 are LNHDA and SQIVND (reference sequence). There are 14 residues in the CDR3. Deletions cut 3 bases from V and 6 bases from J, with 11 bases between. The CDR3 DNA reads as TGTGCCAGTAGTATTGAGCTAGTCTCCGGGGAGCTGTTTTTT. It translates to CASSIELVSGELFF.

Worth noting for this clonotype: One junction end does not reproduce the germline sequence, and a read error may be involved. The chain is built from TRBV18 and TRBJ1-2; 8 nucleotides agree with TRBD1. This CDR3 is built from 20 residues. Germline V lookup: CDR1 KGHSH, CDR2 LQKENI. Written as DNA, the CDR3 is TGTGCCAGCTCGCCACCAACCTCGGGCAGGGGGCTCTCCCCTGGCTATGGCTACACCTTC. This sequence encodes CASSPPTSGRGLSPGYGYTF.

This clonotype was observed many times. The chain uses TRBV13 and TRBJ1-5; no reliable D call. Germline V CDR1 and CDR2: PRHDT, FYEKMQ (reference sequence). V was pared by 3 bases and J by 6 bases, with 9 bases between. This CDR3 spans 13 amino acids. The CDR3 nucleotides are TGTGCCAGCAGCTTCGGGAGTGGTCAGCCCCAGCATTTT. This translates into CASSFGSGQPQHF.

The chain couples TRBV9 to TRBJ2-7; TRBD1 aligns across 7 bases. The end of the DNA fits TRBJ2-1 better, so the J call may be wrong. The length of the CDR3 is 14 residues. Per germline, CDR1 SGDLS and CDR2 YYNGEE. The CDR3 DNA reads TGTGCCAGCAGCGTCCGGGACAGCCCTTACGAGCAGTTCTTC. Protein: CASSVRDSPYEQFF.

This clonotype was detected ten times or more. V and J are TRBV30 and TRBJ2-7; 13 bases agree with TRBD2. The ends lost 8 bases at V and 0 bases at J; junction bases unmatched: 16. This CDR3 has 18 amino acids. Germline V gene lookup returns CDR1 GTSNPN and CDR2 SVGIG (reference sequence). The CDR3 bases are TGTGCCACGGCCCATCCGGGACTAGCGGGAACCGGCTCCTACGAGCAGTACTTC. Its protein product is CATAHPGLAGTGSYEQYF.

This clonotype was recorded once. Relative to the germline gene, one junction end is altered; a read error may explain this. The chain employs TRBV9 and TRBJ2-3, with 10 bases lining up with TRBD2. The germline gives CDR1 SGDLS, CDR2 YYNGEE. The CDR3 extends over 16 amino acids. The CDR3 bases are TGTACCAGCAGCGTGACAGCGGGAGGGCCCCCAGATACGCAGTATTTT. It encodes CTSSVTAGGPPDTQYF.

This clonotype was observed a handful of times. This chain uses TRBV9 with TRBJ2-2; unclear D gene. There are 15 residues in the CDR3. Germline loops: CDR1 SGDLS, CDR2 YYNGEE. V lost 0 bases to trimming and J lost 2 bases, with 8 bases between them. The CDR3: CASSVDPLNTGELFF. In DNA, the CDR3 is TGTGCCAGCAGCGTAGATCCCCTAAACACCGGGGAGCTGTTTTTT.

Of note for this clonotype: Just one base apart from a much larger clone, this may be a read error. In nucleotides, the CDR3 is TGTGCCAGCAGTCCACAGGGACAGGGGAATGAAAAACGGTTTTTT. Its translation is CASSPQGQGNEKRFF. V gene TRBV28 combines with J gene TRBJ1-4, with 10 bases lining up with TRBD1. The CDR3 consists of 15 residues. The V gene's germline CDR1 is MDHEN and CDR2 SYDVKM. Combining the CDR3 with reference TRBV28 and TRBJ1-4 gives the whole variable domain DVKVTQSSRYLVKRTGEKVFLECVQDMDHENMFWYRQDPGLGLRLIYFSYDVKMKEKGDIPEGYSVSREKKERFSLILESASTNQTSMYLCASSPQGQGNEKRFFGSGTQLSVL.

This clonotype has at least ten counts. CDR3 sequence: CASSPPDRARYGYTF. CDR3 nucleotides: TGTGCCAGCTCACCCCCAGACAGAGCCCGGTATGGCTACACCTTC. The chain combines TRBV18 with TRBJ1-2; D is perhaps TRBD1 (5 bases). Germline V gene sequence: CDR1 KGHSH, CDR2 LQKENI. The germline V and J ends were trimmed by 3 bases and 5 bases, with 16 bases remaining between them. The CDR3 is 15 residues long.

This chain uses TRBV20-1 with TRBJ1-4; 9 positions agree with TRBD1. J gave up 7 bases and V 3 bases, and 6 bases lay outside the gene matches. Germline V lookup: CDR1 DFQATT, CDR2 SNEGSKA (reference sequence). This CDR3 spans 14 amino acids. CDR3 region: CSARPGQGGEKLFF. CDR3 nucleotides: TGCAGTGCTAGGCCGGGACAGGGTGGTGAAAAACTGTTTTTT.

This clonotype was found many times. CDR3 residues: CASSPQMNTGELFF. CDR3 nucleotide sequence: TGTGCCAGCAGCCCCCAGATGAACACCGGGGAGCTGTTTTTT. This chain uses TRBV7-3 with TRBJ2-2; unclear D gene. The V gene's germline CDR1 is SGHTA and CDR2 FQGTGA. This CDR3 contains 14 residues. Trimming shortened V by 5 bases and J by 1 base, and 8 bases separated the two germline ends.